The 20 T cell receptor beta chains below were found in one sample sequenced in a study of cytomegalovirus exposure and HLA in healthy donors. Primers: 60 Vbeta forward and 13 Jbeta reverse. Profiled with immunoSEQ multiplex PCR; TCRdb holds only in-frame clones, not every one. The sample includes under 90,000 clones, over 60% of them seen just once. Source material: PBMCs. The receptors stem from a man between 40 and 49 years old in good health and CMV-seropositive.

The chain joins TRBV5-4 to TRBJ2-3, with TRBD2 matching over 15 bases. CDR3 length: 20 amino acids. Germline CDR1 SGHNT, CDR2 YYREEE (reference sequence). The V gene end was trimmed by 3 bases and the J gene end by 0 bases; junction bases not matched to a gene: 11. The CDR3 here is CASSSGLAGGFTTSTDTQYF. The CDR3 DNA sequence: TGTGCCAGCAGCTCAGGACTAGCGGGAGGGTTCACAACTAGCACAGATACGCAGTATTTT.

CDR3: CASGGTGGGPYNEQFF. CDR3 in DNA: TGTGCCAGCGGGGGGACAGGGGGAGGGCCCTACAATGAGCAGTTCTTC. The rearrangement joins TRBV28 to TRBJ2-1; the match to TRBD1 covers 11 bases. Germline V gene lookup returns CDR1 MDHEN and CDR2 SYDVKM. CDR3 size: 16 residues. Trimming removed 8 bases from V and 2 bases from J; junction bases left unmatched: 8.

This clone has just one count. V gene TRBV18 combines with J gene TRBJ1-1; TRBD1 aligns across 8 bases. Losses at the gene ends were 2 bases for V and 10 bases for J; bases not matched to a gene: 9. Germline CDR1 is KGHSH and CDR2 is LQKENI. This CDR3 comprises 14 residues. The CDR3 DNA is TGTGCCAGCTCACCAGGGACAGGAGATAGAAGAGCTTTCTTT. Protein: CASSPGTGDRRAFF.

This chain's CDR3 is CASSQWAEYGWAHF. The DNA of the CDR3 is TGTGCCAGCAGCCAATGGGCAGAGTACGGATGGGCTCACTTT. This rearrangement joins TRBV7-2 to TRBJ1-6, with unresolved D. This CDR3 is 14 amino acids long. Per germline, CDR1 SGHTA and CDR2 FQGNSA. With 5 bases removed from V and 19 bases from J, the gap between germline ends came to 24 bases. Together with reference TRBV7-2 and TRBJ1-6, the CDR3 gives the full variable domain: GAGVSQSPSNKVTEKGKDVELRCDPISGHTALYWYRQSLGQGLEFLIYFQGNSAPDKSGLPSDRFSAERTGGSVSTLTIQRTQQEDSAVYLCASSQWAEYGWAHFGNGTRLTVT.

This clone has only one observation. This chain connects TRBV5-1 to TRBJ2-2; D not certain. There are 13 residues in the CDR3. Germline CDR1 reads SGHRS; CDR2 reads YFSETQ. Trimming took off 1 base at V and 6 bases at J, with 7 bases between the two ends. CDR3 nucleotides: TGCGCCAGCAGCTTGAGCGTATCCGGGGAGCTGTTTTTT. Protein: CASSLSVSGELFF.

J is TRBJ1-2 and V is TRBV5-6; 7 nucleotides agree with TRBD1. This CDR3 contains 15 residues. The V gene's germline CDR1 is SGHDT and CDR2 YYEEEE. V lost 0 bases and J lost 4; bases outside the gene matches: 6. CDR3 DNA sequence: TGTGCCAGCAGCTTGGGGGACGGGACAGTCTATGGCTACACCTTC. Protein product: CASSLGDGTVYGYTF.

The rearrangement uses TRBV9 and TRBJ2-3, with 7 bases that match TRBD1. CDR1 SGDLS and CDR2 YYNGEE come from the germline V gene. J was trimmed by 7 bases and V by 1 base; bases with no gene match: 3. CDR3 size: 13 residues. CDR3 in DNA: TGTGCCAGCAGCGTAACAGGGGCCCATACGCAGTATTTT. Its translation: CASSVTGAHTQYF.

This chain joins TRBV10-3 and TRBJ2-3; 14 bases are shared with TRBD2. The length of the CDR3 is 15 residues. V lost 6 bases and J lost 4; bases outside the gene matches: 3. Germline V gives CDR1 ENHRY, CDR2 SYGVKD. For the CDR3, the DNA is TGTGCCATCAGCGGACTAGCGGGAGGCCCAGATACGCAGTATTTT. Protein product: CAISGLAGGPDTQYF.

The chain combines TRBV6-5 with TRBJ2-1; 12 bases match TRBD2. CDR1 and CDR2 (germline): MNHEY, SVGAGI. The CDR3 runs 14 residues. With 6 bases clipped from V and 9 bases from J, the junction kept 6 bases outside the gene matches. The CDR3 nucleotides read TGTGCCAGCAGGAAACAGGGACTAGCGGGTGAGCAGTTCTTC. Translation: CASRKQGLAGEQFF.

This rearrangement joins TRBV9 to TRBJ2-1; 7 nucleotides align to TRBD1. CDR1 is SGDLS, CDR2 YYNGEE, per germline. The CDR3 extends over 16 amino acids. The V gene end was trimmed by 4 bases and the J gene end by 1 base; junction bases not matched to a gene: 8. The CDR3 nucleotides are TGTGCCAGCAGCACACAGGGGACAGCATCCTACAATGAGCAGTTCTTC. Translation: CASSTQGTASYNEQFF.

The J gene is TRBJ1-1, the V gene TRBV27, with D perhaps matching TRBD1 (6 bases). CDR3 length: 14 amino acids. V shed 7 bases and J shed 4 bases, with 16 bases lying between them. Germline V gene sequence: CDR1 MNHEY, CDR2 SMNVEV (reference sequence). The CDR3 DNA follows: TGTGCCAGCACCCCCCAGGGGTTTACCACTGAAGCTTTCTTT. Translation gives CASTPQGFTTEAFF.

This clone has a handful of counts. The V and J genes are TRBV6-6 and TRBJ2-7; possible D gene TRBD2, 5 bases. V dropped 2 bases and J dropped 2 bases, with 7 bases sitting between them. The CDR3 has 13 residues. In germline, CDR1 is MNHNY, CDR2 SVGAGI (reference sequence). For the CDR3, the DNA is TGTGCCAGCAGTTACACTAGAACCTACGAGCAGTACTTC. Protein sequence: CASSYTRTYEQYF.

The sample holds a few counts of this clone. The gene calls are TRBV2 and TRBJ2-7, with no clear D. Germline lookup yields CDR1 SNHLY and CDR2 FYNNEI. The CDR3 has 14 amino acids. The germline V and J ends were trimmed by 4 bases and 5 bases, with 15 bases remaining between them. CDR3 sequence: CASSVRSTINEQYF. The CDR3, as DNA: TGTGCCAGCAGTGTACGAAGCACTATCAACGAGCAGTACTTC.

This chain links TRBV7-9 with TRBJ1-1; D remains unclear. Looked up from germline, CDR1 is SEHNR and CDR2 is FQNEAQ (reference sequence). This CDR3 is 14 amino acids long. The V and J ends lost 5 bases and 1 base respectively, with 11 bases between them. This chain's CDR3 is CASSRLRGNTEAFF. CDR3 DNA: TGTGCCAGCAGCCGTCTGCGGGGGAACACTGAAGCTTTCTTT.

V is TRBV29-1 and J is TRBJ1-1; TRBD1 matches at 7 bases. Germline values: CDR1 SQVTM, CDR2 ANQGSEA. This CDR3 has 14 residues. With V trimmed by 4 bases and J by 4 bases, 9 bases remained unmatched. This chain's CDR3 is CSVAWDSLTTEAFF. The DNA of the CDR3 is TGCAGCGTTGCATGGGACAGCCTAACCACTGAAGCTTTCTTT.

The V and J genes are TRBV2 and TRBJ1-5, with TRBD1 identical over 7 bases. The CDR3 sequence is 16 residues long. V lost 2 bases, J lost 2 bases, and 6 bases stayed unmatched. Germline V CDR1 and CDR2: SNHLY, FYNNEI. The CDR3 bases are TGTGCCAGCAGTGAATGGGCAGGGGGTCGCAATCAGCCCCAGCATTTT. This sequence encodes CASSEWAGGRNQPQHF.

The chain is built from TRBV6-1 and TRBJ1-2; D might be TRBD1 (6 bases). From germline, CDR1 is MNHNS and CDR2 SASEGT. The CDR3 has 17 residues. V was shortened by 0 bases and J by 0 bases, with 14 bases between the two germline ends. Written as DNA, the CDR3 is TGTGCCAGCAGTGAAGCGTACAGGGTAGGGCCTAACTATGGCTACACCTTC. It is translated as CASSEAYRVGPNYGYTF.

This sequence joins TRBV28 and TRBJ1-2, with TRBD1 matching 7 bases. Germline V gives CDR1 MDHEN, CDR2 SYDVKM. V trimming: 6 bases; J trimming: 0 bases; junction bases outside the gene matches: 7. CDR3 size: 15 residues. CDR3 sequence (DNA): TGTGCCAGCAGCCGGGACAGACTTTCTAACTATGGCTACACCTTC. This encodes CASSRDRLSNYGYTF.

Here the CDR3 reads CASSQRLSGGPTGELFF. CDR3 nucleotide sequence: TGCGCCAGCAGCCAACGGTTGAGCGGGGGGCCCACCGGGGAGCTGTTTTTT. The chain couples TRBV4-1 to TRBJ2-2; 9 bases align to TRBD2. This CDR3 contains 17 residues. J lost 4 bases, V lost 2 bases, and 8 bases had no gene match. CDR1 is MGHRA, CDR2 YSYEKL, per germline.

CDR3 protein: CASSLGTSGRNTQYF. The DNA of the CDR3 is TGTGCCAGCAGTTTAGGGACTAGCGGGAGGAATACGCAGTATTTT. This chain connects TRBV27 to TRBJ2-3; 15 bases are a match to TRBD2. Germline V gene data show CDR1 as MNHEY and CDR2 as SMNVEV (reference sequence). This CDR3 has 15 amino acids. Losses at the gene ends were 2 bases for V and 7 bases for J; bases not matched to a gene: 1.